These T cell receptor beta chains were read from a single sample in a study of T cells in narcolepsy. Assay: immunoSEQ multiplex PCR; the TCRdb copy retains only in-frame clones and omits some. The table shows 30,000 to 40,000 clones, with about 81% occurring only once. Sequenced: CD45RA- memory CD4+ T cells from PBMCs. These receptors were obtained from a human donor with narcolepsy. The CDR3 runs from the conserved cysteine through the conserved F or W. D genes are given only for firm matches. For some rows the clone size is stated as once, few or many, or as a class when expanded; others skip it.

clone_size | j_call | d_call | v_call | cdr3_aa | cdr3_nt
. | TRBJ1-2 | . | TRBV5-6 | CASSLGRGYGYTF | TGTGCCAGCAGCTTGGGGAGGGGTTATGGCTACACCTTC
. | TRBJ2-3 | . | TRBV5-1 | CASSPGESTDTQYF | TGCGCCAGTTCTCCGGGAGAAAGCACAGATACGCAGTATTTT
. | TRBJ2-2 | TRBD1 | TRBV7-6 | CASSSSGGAVTGELFF | TGTGCCAGCAGCAGTTCAGGGGGCGCGGTCACCGGGGAGCTGTTTTTT
. | TRBJ1-2 | TRBD1 | TRBV10-2 | CASSGTGRIYGYTF | TGCGCCAGCAGTGGGACAGGAAGGATCTATGGCTACACCTTC
. | TRBJ1-4 | . | TRBV6-6 | CASSYGNREGEKLFF | TGTGCCAGCAGTTACGGGAACAGGGAGGGAGAAAAACTGTTTTTT
. | TRBJ1-6 | TRBD1 | TRBV7-9 | CASSLDRGRPNSPLHF | TGTGCCAGCAGCTTGGACAGGGGGCGTCCCAATTCACCCCTCCACTTT
. | TRBJ1-1 | . | TRBV20-1 | CSADRMTEAFF | TGCAGTGCCGACCGCATGACTGAAGCTTTCTTT
few | TRBJ2-1 | TRBD2 | TRBV10-2 | CASRWSGGDYNEQFF | TGCGCCAGCAGGTGGAGCGGGGGGGATTACAATGAGCAGTTCTTC
. | TRBJ1-1 | . | TRBV28 | CASRSNTEAFF | TGTGCCAGCAGATCTAACACTGAAGCTTTCTTT
. | TRBJ1-2 | . | TRBV7-9 | CASSLVSNSDWGYTF | TGTGCCAGCAGCTTGGTCTCTAATTCGGATTGGGGCTACACCTTC
medium-sized | TRBJ2-2 | . | TRBV7-3 | CASSAEAGELFF | TGTGCCAGCAGTGCCGAGGCTGGGGAGCTGTTTTTT
. | TRBJ2-5 | TRBD2 | TRBV28 | CASSLSTGGPGTQYF | TGTGCCAGCAGTTTATCAACGGGAGGGCCCGGGACCCAGTACTTC
. | TRBJ2-5 | TRBD2 | TRBV6-1 | CASSEGGRRGAQYF | TGTGCCAGCAGTGAGGGAGGCAGGCGGGGGGCCCAGTACTTC